In this sample, the clone carrying this T cell receptor beta chain turned up many times. Its specificity is unknown. The sample belongs to a study of T cell repertoires in cytomegalovirus infection. Study context: The public TCR beta signatures pointed to both CMV infection and matching HLA type.

V lost 0 bases to trimming and J lost 4 bases, with 6 bases between them. This CDR3 region has 13 residues. The germline CDR1 and CDR2 sequences are SGHTA and FQGTGA. TCRdb redid the calling of the reads with MiXCR, one entry per CDR3 protein. Of approximately 500,000 distinct CDR3 sequences listed, roughly 12% are singletons. Whole-study findings and limits: HLA-C-restricted CMV clonotypes gave the most frequent clonotype in two of eight donors. Totalled public TCR beta family frequency picked out people who carried CMV plus the relevant HLA.

The sequence came from a human donor in good health (CMV status not recorded). Some clones in this sample may be carry-over from other donors' samples. The V and J genes are TRBV7-3 and TRBJ2-5; D possibly corresponds to TRBD2 (5 bases). Sequencing input: PBMCs. The DNA for the CDR3 is TGTGCCAGCAGCTTAACGCGGGTAGAGACCCAGTACTTC. It yields the protein CASSLTRVETQYF. The full variable domain, rest sourced from reference TRBV7-3 and TRBJ2-5, is GAGVSQTPSNKVTEKGKYVELRCDPISGHTALYWYRQSLGQGPEFLIYFQGTGAADDSGLPNDRFFAVRPEGSVSTLKIQRTERGDSAVYLCASSLTRVETQYFGPGTRLLVL.